Shown below are 18 T cell receptor beta chains from a single sample sequenced in a study of T cells expressing NK-cell markers. For each CDR3 protein, TCRdb gives one entry from its re-call of the 5' RACE reads, without DNA. The specimen's table records some 190,000 distinct CDR3 sequences. Source material: blood T cells: a sorted CD56 or NKG2C T cell subset, CD4+ or CD8+ T cells, or bulk PBMC T cells (not recorded which). These receptors were taken from a man aged 18 to 70 in good health.

The chain's CDR3 is CASSLVDSLTQYF. This chain connects TRBV7-9 to TRBJ2-5. CDR1 SEHNR and CDR2 FQNEAQ come from the germline V gene (reference sequence). This CDR3 has 13 residues.

The V call is TRBV5-4, the J call TRBJ1-6; TCRdb selects TRBD1, and the lack of DNA leaves this call unchecked. The CDR3 is 15 amino acids. CDR1 and CDR2 from the germline V gene are SGHNT and YYREEE (reference sequence). The CDR3 here is CASSWGADYNSPLHF.

The genes are TRBV6-6 and TRBJ2-1; as DNA is missing, the TRBD1 call by TCRdb cannot be tested. This CDR3 is built from 11 residues. The germline V gene has CDR1 MNHNY and CDR2 SVGAGI (reference sequence). The CDR3 here is CASSLGGMQFF.

The chain carries TRBV20-1 and TRBJ2-1. CDR1 is DFQATT and CDR2 is SNEGSKA in the germline V gene (reference sequence). The CDR3 covers 13 residues. The CDR3 is CSVPDASYNEQFF.

The CDR3 region is CSVAGQGASYGYTF. The chain joins TRBV29-1 to TRBJ1-2; there is no DNA to check the TCRdb D call of TRBD1. The germline V gene encodes CDR1 SQVTM and CDR2 ANQGSEA. The CDR3 covers 14 residues.

The chain couples TRBV3-1 to TRBJ2-5; TCRdb proposes TRBD1, but this gene call is untestable without DNA. The CDR3 loop spans 15 amino acids. Germline CDR1 LGHDT, CDR2 YNNKEL (reference sequence). The CDR3 here is CASSQTGANQETQYF.

V is TRBV5-6 and J is TRBJ2-1; TCRdb lists TRBD2, though no DNA is available to test this call. Looked up from germline, CDR1 is SGHDT and CDR2 is YYEEEE. This CDR3 is built from 17 residues. The CDR3 spells CASSFFGTLLTYNEQFF.

The chain employs TRBV2 and TRBJ1-2. From germline, CDR1 is SNHLY and CDR2 FYNNEI. This CDR3 contains 15 residues. CDR3 loop: CASSEKGKWSYGYTF.

This rearrangement joins TRBV19 to TRBJ2-5; TCRdb lists TRBD1, though no DNA is available to test this call. The V gene's germline CDR1 is LNHDA and CDR2 SQIVND (reference sequence). The CDR3 extends over 15 amino acids. This CDR3 is CASSVRLGAKETQYF. Supplemented by reference TRBV19 and TRBJ2-5, the full variable domain reads DGGITQSPKYLFRKEGQNVTLSCEQNLNHDAMYWYRQDPGQGLRLIYYSQIVNDFQKGDIAEGYSVSREKKESFPLTVTSAQKNPTAFYLCASSVRLGAKETQYFGPGTRLLVL.

The rearrangement joins TRBV7-2 to TRBJ2-4; with no DNA, the TCRdb D assignment of TRBD2 cannot be verified. CDR1 and CDR2 from the germline V gene are SGHTA and FQGNSA. CDR3 length: 17 residues. The CDR3 reads CASSGKGLAAAKNIQYF.

V and J are TRBV20-1 and TRBJ1-1. The V gene's germline CDR1 is DFQATT and CDR2 SNEGSKA (reference sequence). CDR3 length equals 14 residues. The CDR3 region is CSARSGGFGTEAFF.

V usage is TRBV12-3 or TRBV12-4 and J usage is TRBJ2-5. The CDR3 totals 13 residues. This CDR3 is CASRGDRPETQYF.

The chain recombines TRBV10-3 with TRBJ2-1; absent DNA, TCRdb's TRBD1 call cannot be checked. Germline V gene lookup returns CDR1 ENHRY and CDR2 SYGVKD. This CDR3 has 16 amino acids. The CDR3: CAISESLWGGLGEQFF.

This chain connects TRBV20-1 to TRBJ2-7; TCRdb picks TRBD1, but there is no DNA to check that call. CDR3 length: 13 amino acids. Germline CDR1 DFQATT, CDR2 SNEGSKA (reference sequence). CDR3 residues: CSARNTGNYEQYF.

The chain couples TRBV19 to TRBJ1-5; with no DNA, the TCRdb D assignment of TRBD1 cannot be verified. Germline lookup yields CDR1 LNHDA and CDR2 SQIVND (reference sequence). The CDR3 spans 16 residues. The CDR3 reads CASRAVGGYSNQPQHF.

V usage is TRBV11-1 and J usage is TRBJ2-2; the TCRdb call, TRBD2, lacks DNA for checking. Germline V gene sequence: CDR1 SGHAT, CDR2 FQDESV (reference sequence). CDR3 length: 21 residues. This CDR3 is CASSSAIGGLAGAEDTGELFF.

The J gene is TRBJ2-1, the V gene TRBV19; the D call of TRBD2 rests on TCRdb alone, since no DNA is present to check it. The CDR3 is 16 amino acids. In germline, CDR1 is LNHDA, CDR2 SQIVND (reference sequence). This chain's CDR3 is CASSIGLAGIVDEQFF. Complete variable domain (other parts from reference TRBV19 and TRBJ2-1): DGGITQSPKYLFRKEGQNVTLSCEQNLNHDAMYWYRQDPGQGLRLIYYSQIVNDFQKGDIAEGYSVSREKKESFPLTVTSAQKNPTAFYLCASSIGLAGIVDEQFFGPGTRLTVL.

The V gene is TRBV20-1, the J gene TRBJ2-7; TCRdb reports TRBD2, a call that lacks DNA to check it against. The CDR3 sequence is 15 residues long. Germline V gene sequence: CDR1 DFQATT, CDR2 SNEGSKA (reference sequence). The CDR3 reads CSARERNRVGYRQYF.